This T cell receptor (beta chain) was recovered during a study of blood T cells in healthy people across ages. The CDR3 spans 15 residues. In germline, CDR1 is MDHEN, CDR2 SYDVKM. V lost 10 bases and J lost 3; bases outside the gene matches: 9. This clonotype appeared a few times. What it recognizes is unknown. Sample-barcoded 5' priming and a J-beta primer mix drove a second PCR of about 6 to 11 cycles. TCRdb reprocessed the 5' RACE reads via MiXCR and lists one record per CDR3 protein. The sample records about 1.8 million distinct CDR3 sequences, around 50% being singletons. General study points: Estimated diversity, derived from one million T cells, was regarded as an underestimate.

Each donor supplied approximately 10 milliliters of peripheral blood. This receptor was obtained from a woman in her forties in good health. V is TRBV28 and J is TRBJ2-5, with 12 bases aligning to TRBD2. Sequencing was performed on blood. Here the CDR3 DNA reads TGTGCCATCAATACCCGGACTAGCGGGGAAGAGACCCAGTACTTC. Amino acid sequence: CAINTRTSGEETQYF.